These T cell receptor beta chains were read from a single sample in a study of blood T cell repertoires in COVID-19. Sequenced by immunoSEQ multiplex PCR; TCRdb stores in-frame clones only, minus some. The sample includes 45,000 to 65,000 clones, 87% of them seen just once. The specimen sequenced was peripheral blood. The receptor source for this set is a human donor with acute or convalescent COVID-19. The donor label of this sample is uncertain. Both conserved end residues are part of each CDR3. The order of the fields is D gene, CDR3 length, V gene, clone size, J gene, CDR3 DNA, CDR3 protein. D genes are given only for firm matches. For some rows the clone size is stated as once, few or many, or as a class when expanded; others skip it.

D gene: TRBD1
CDR3 length: 15
V gene: TRBV19
clone size: once
J gene: TRBJ1-4
CDR3 DNA: TGTGCCAGTAGTATGGGAGGACAGGGGGATGAAAAACTGTTTTTT
CDR3 protein: CASSMGGQGDEKLFF

D gene: .
CDR3 length: 14
V gene: TRBV7-3
clone size: few
J gene: TRBJ2-7
CDR3 DNA: TGTGCCAGCAGGCATGACGGACAGAGCTACGAGCAGTACTTC
CDR3 protein: CASRHDGQSYEQYF

D gene: .
CDR3 length: 14
V gene: TRBV5-6
clone size: medium-sized
J gene: TRBJ1-2
CDR3 DNA: TGTGCCAGCAGCTTGGGCGGGGGCGCGCGTGGCTACACCTTC
CDR3 protein: CASSLGGGARGYTF

D gene: TRBD1
CDR3 length: 14
V gene: TRBV3-1/TRBV3-2
clone size: .
J gene: TRBJ2-1
CDR3 DNA: TGTGCCAGCAGCGAGGGACAGGGGATAGATGGGCAGTTCTTC
CDR3 protein: CASSEGQGIDGQFF

D gene: .
CDR3 length: 14
V gene: TRBV2
clone size: once
J gene: TRBJ1-2
CDR3 DNA: TGTGCCAGCAGTGAACGCAGGGATCTACTCGGCTACACCTTC
CDR3 protein: CASSERRDLLGYTF

D gene: .
CDR3 length: 14
V gene: TRBV9
clone size: .
J gene: TRBJ2-7
CDR3 DNA: TGTGCCAGCAGCGTAGCTACCCACAGCTACGAGCAGTACTTC
CDR3 protein: CASSVATHSYEQYF

D gene: .
CDR3 length: 14
V gene: TRBV28
clone size: .
J gene: TRBJ1-3
CDR3 DNA: TGTGCCAGCAGTATTCAATCCTCTGGAAACACCATATATTTT
CDR3 protein: CASSIQSSGNTIYF

D gene: TRBD1
CDR3 length: 15
V gene: TRBV5-4
clone size: .
J gene: TRBJ2-1
CDR3 DNA: TGTGCCAGCAGCTTGGTTACAGGGGACTACAATGAGCAGTTCTTC
CDR3 protein: CASSLVTGDYNEQFF

D gene: TRBD2
CDR3 length: 16
V gene: TRBV3-1/TRBV3-2
clone size: .
J gene: TRBJ2-3
CDR3 DNA: TGTGCCAGCAGCCAAGGACTAGCGGGGAGCACAGATACGCAGTATTTT
CDR3 protein: CASSQGLAGSTDTQYF

D gene: .
CDR3 length: 14
V gene: TRBV7-3
clone size: .
J gene: TRBJ2-7
CDR3 DNA: TGTGCCAGCAGCTTAAGCCCCCGAAGCCCCGAGCAGTACTTC
CDR3 protein: CASSLSPRSPEQYF

D gene: TRBD1
CDR3 length: 13
V gene: TRBV27
clone size: .
J gene: TRBJ1-4
CDR3 DNA: TGTGCCAGCAGAGGGACAGGGGCTGAAAAACTGTTTTTT
CDR3 protein: CASRGTGAEKLFF

D gene: .
CDR3 length: 12
V gene: TRBV28
clone size: .
J gene: TRBJ1-2
CDR3 DNA: TGTGCCAGCAGTTTACGGGGAAAGGGCTACACCTTC
CDR3 protein: CASSLRGKGYTF

D gene: .
CDR3 length: 15
V gene: TRBV11-2
clone size: few
J gene: TRBJ2-3
CDR3 DNA: TGTGCCAGCAGCACAGAAGGGGGGGGCGGAGATACGCAGTATTTT
CDR3 protein: CASSTEGGGGDTQYF

D gene: .
CDR3 length: 15
V gene: TRBV5-1
clone size: .
J gene: TRBJ1-6
CDR3 DNA: TGCGCCAGCAGCCGGGAGAGCTCCTATAATTCACCCCTCCACTTT
CDR3 protein: CASSRESSYNSPLHF

D gene: TRBD1
CDR3 length: 15
V gene: TRBV10-1
clone size: once
J gene: TRBJ2-1
CDR3 DNA: TGCGCCAGCAGTGAGTCGGTACAGGGGGCCGATGAGCAGTTCTTC
CDR3 protein: CASSESVQGADEQFF

D gene: .
CDR3 length: 15
V gene: TRBV11-3
clone size: .
J gene: TRBJ2-1
CDR3 DNA: TGTGCCAGCAGCCAAGGCCGAGGGAAGTACAATGAGCAGTTCTTC
CDR3 protein: CASSQGRGKYNEQFF

D gene: .
CDR3 length: 17
V gene: TRBV9
clone size: .
J gene: TRBJ1-2
CDR3 DNA: TGTGCCAGCAGCGTAGGCCGGGGACACCGGCCCGACTATGGCTACACCTTC
CDR3 protein: CASSVGRGHRPDYGYTF

D gene: TRBD1
CDR3 length: 15
V gene: TRBV5-1
clone size: .
J gene: TRBJ2-1
CDR3 DNA: TGCGCCAGCAGCCCGGGGACAGGTTCCTACAATGAGCAGTTCTTC
CDR3 protein: CASSPGTGSYNEQFF

D gene: .
CDR3 length: 14
V gene: TRBV9
clone size: .
J gene: TRBJ2-5
CDR3 DNA: TGTGCCAGCAGCCCCCGGGACAATCAAGAGACCCAGTACTTC
CDR3 protein: CASSPRDNQETQYF

D gene: TRBD1
CDR3 length: 18
V gene: TRBV19
clone size: .
J gene: TRBJ2-3
CDR3 DNA: TGTGCCAGTAGTAACCAGAGGACAGGGATTGGTCCAGGGGATACGCAGTATTTT
CDR3 protein: CASSNQRTGIGPGDTQYF

D gene: .
CDR3 length: 13
V gene: TRBV30
clone size: few
J gene: TRBJ2-2
CDR3 DNA: TGTGCCTGGAGTGGCAGGGTCGACGGGGAGCTGTTTTTT
CDR3 protein: CAWSGRVDGELFF

D gene: TRBD2
CDR3 length: 17
V gene: TRBV18
clone size: .
J gene: TRBJ2-1
CDR3 DNA: TGTGCCAGCTCACCTGAACTAGCGGGGGGCATTGGCAATGAGCAGTTCTTC
CDR3 protein: CASSPELAGGIGNEQFF

D gene: TRBD2
CDR3 length: 16
V gene: TRBV19
clone size: .
J gene: TRBJ2-1
CDR3 DNA: TGTGCCAGTAGTCGGGGACTAGCGGGAGTAAGGGGTGAGCAGTTCTTC
CDR3 protein: CASSRGLAGVRGEQFF

D gene: .
CDR3 length: 18
V gene: TRBV5-6
clone size: .
J gene: TRBJ2-1
CDR3 DNA: TGTGCCAGCAGCTCTTACCTTTACAGGGTTGGGTCCTACAATGAGCAGTTCTTC
CDR3 protein: CASSSYLYRVGSYNEQFF

D gene: TRBD1
CDR3 length: 14
V gene: TRBV10-3
clone size: .
J gene: TRBJ1-5
CDR3 DNA: TGTGCCACTTCGACAGGGGGTGGCAATCAGCCCCAGCATTTT
CDR3 protein: CATSTGGGNQPQHF

D gene: TRBD2
CDR3 length: 14
V gene: TRBV5-1
clone size: .
J gene: TRBJ2-3
CDR3 DNA: TGCGCCAGCAGCTTAGAAACTAGCGGAGATACGCAGTATTTT
CDR3 protein: CASSLETSGDTQYF

D gene: .
CDR3 length: 14
V gene: TRBV4-2
clone size: .
J gene: TRBJ1-5
CDR3 DNA: TGTGCCAGCAGCCAAGGAGCAGGGCGTCAGCCCCAGCATTTT
CDR3 protein: CASSQGAGRQPQHF

D gene: TRBD2
CDR3 length: 14
V gene: TRBV10-3
clone size: .
J gene: TRBJ2-2
CDR3 DNA: TGTGCCACCCGGGAGCGGGAGTACACCGGGGAGCTGTTTTTT
CDR3 protein: CATREREYTGELFF

D gene: TRBD1
CDR3 length: 14
V gene: TRBV7-9
clone size: .
J gene: TRBJ2-5
CDR3 DNA: TGTGCCAGCAGCTGGACAGGGTTTCAAGAGACCCAGTACTTC
CDR3 protein: CASSWTGFQETQYF

D gene: .
CDR3 length: 8
V gene: TRBV28
clone size: once
J gene: TRBJ2-7
CDR3 DNA: TGTGCCAGCAGTTTAACCGGCTTC
CDR3 protein: CASSLTGF

D gene: .
CDR3 length: 15
V gene: TRBV18
clone size: .
J gene: TRBJ1-6
CDR3 DNA: TGTGCCAGCTCACCAAGCCGACAGTATAATTCACCCCTCCACTTT
CDR3 protein: CASSPSRQYNSPLHF

D gene: .
CDR3 length: 16
V gene: TRBV6-6
clone size: .
J gene: TRBJ2-2
CDR3 DNA: TGTGCCAGCAGTTTTCGTCCTGAGAGCCCCACCGGGGAGCTGTTTTTT
CDR3 protein: CASSFRPESPTGELFF

D gene: TRBD2
CDR3 length: 15
V gene: TRBV6-5
clone size: many
J gene: TRBJ2-1
CDR3 DNA: TGTGCCAGCAAGGTTGAACTAGCGGTTTACAATGAGCAGTTCTTC
CDR3 protein: CASKVELAVYNEQFF

D gene: TRBD1
CDR3 length: 15
V gene: TRBV18
clone size: once
J gene: TRBJ1-6
CDR3 DNA: TGTGCCAGCTCACCCTGGGACAGGAATAATTCACCCCTCCACTTT
CDR3 protein: CASSPWDRNNSPLHF

D gene: .
CDR3 length: 13
V gene: TRBV28
clone size: .
J gene: TRBJ1-1
CDR3 DNA: TGTGCCAGCAGTACACGACAGAACACTGAAGCTTTCTTT
CDR3 protein: CASSTRQNTEAFF

D gene: TRBD1
CDR3 length: 18
V gene: TRBV27
clone size: .
J gene: TRBJ1-6
CDR3 DNA: TGTGCCAGCAGTTTACCGAGGACAGGGGGCTCCTATAATTCACCCCTCCACTTT
CDR3 protein: CASSLPRTGGSYNSPLHF

D gene: TRBD2
CDR3 length: 17
V gene: TRBV11-3
clone size: .
J gene: TRBJ2-1
CDR3 DNA: TGTGCCAGCAGCCCCCAACTAGCGGGAGTTTCGGTCAATGAGCAGTTCTTC
CDR3 protein: CASSPQLAGVSVNEQFF

D gene: .
CDR3 length: 14
V gene: TRBV28
clone size: .
J gene: TRBJ1-5
CDR3 DNA: TGTGCCAGCAGTTCAGGAAATAGCAATCAGCCCCAGCATTTT
CDR3 protein: CASSSGNSNQPQHF

D gene: TRBD1
CDR3 length: 17
V gene: TRBV24-1
clone size: .
J gene: TRBJ1-2
CDR3 DNA: TGTGCCACCAGTGATCTGGGACAGGAGGCCTCATACTATGGCTACACCTTC
CDR3 protein: CATSDLGQEASYYGYTF

D gene: TRBD1
CDR3 length: 13
V gene: TRBV2
clone size: .
J gene: TRBJ1-1
CDR3 DNA: TGTGCCAGCAGTACGGTCGACAGGGGGCAAGCTTTCTTT
CDR3 protein: CASSTVDRGQAFF

D gene: TRBD1
CDR3 length: 16
V gene: TRBV5-6
clone size: .
J gene: TRBJ2-4
CDR3 DNA: TGTGCCAGCAGCCCCGCCGGGACAGGGGCCAAAAACATTCAGTACTTC
CDR3 protein: CASSPAGTGAKNIQYF

D gene: TRBD1
CDR3 length: 18
V gene: TRBV4-2
clone size: few
J gene: TRBJ1-4
CDR3 DNA: TGTGCCAGCAGCCAAGTAGTCAGGGACAGTCCAACTAATGAAAAACTGTTTTTT
CDR3 protein: CASSQVVRDSPTNEKLFF

D gene: .
CDR3 length: 13
V gene: TRBV29-1
clone size: .
J gene: TRBJ1-5
CDR3 DNA: TGCAGCTTCAGGACAGATAGCAATCAGCCCCAGCATTTT
CDR3 protein: CSFRTDSNQPQHF

D gene: .
CDR3 length: 14
V gene: TRBV2
clone size: .
J gene: TRBJ1-6
CDR3 DNA: TGTGCCAGCAGTCTGTGGCAAGATAATTCACCCCTCCACTTT
CDR3 protein: CASSLWQDNSPLHF

D gene: .
CDR3 length: 13
V gene: TRBV24-1
clone size: .
J gene: TRBJ2-3
CDR3 DNA: TGTGCCACCGGCGGGAAGCTTACAGATACGCAGTATTTT
CDR3 protein: CATGGKLTDTQYF

D gene: TRBD2
CDR3 length: 13
V gene: TRBV19
clone size: once
J gene: TRBJ2-1
CDR3 DNA: TGTGCCAGTAGTATACGGCGGGAGGGGGAGCAGTTCTTC
CDR3 protein: CASSIRREGEQFF

D gene: .
CDR3 length: 15
V gene: TRBV24-1
clone size: .
J gene: TRBJ2-7
CDR3 DNA: TGTGCCACCAGCACTAGCTCTTCCGGTTCCTACGAGCAGTACTTC
CDR3 protein: CATSTSSSGSYEQYF

D gene: TRBD1
CDR3 length: 19
V gene: TRBV19
clone size: .
J gene: TRBJ1-1
CDR3 DNA: TGTGCCAGTAGTATAGATCCCGTACAGGGGGCTTCTCGAGACACTGAAGCTTTCTTT
CDR3 protein: CASSIDPVQGASRDTEAFF

D gene: .
CDR3 length: 17
V gene: TRBV27
clone size: once
J gene: TRBJ1-3
CDR3 DNA: TGTGCCAGCAGTTTAAGGGCCAGGGGTTTCTCTGGAAACACCATATATTTT
CDR3 protein: CASSLRARGFSGNTIYF

D gene: .
CDR3 length: 14
V gene: TRBV2
clone size: .
J gene: TRBJ1-6
CDR3 DNA: TGTGCCAGCAGCGCGGGTAGCTATAATTCACCCCTCCACTTT
CDR3 protein: CASSAGSYNSPLHF

D gene: .
CDR3 length: 12
V gene: TRBV2
clone size: few
J gene: TRBJ2-1
CDR3 DNA: TGTGCCAGCATTCCCCAGGGCGTTGAGCAGTTCTTC
CDR3 protein: CASIPQGVEQFF

D gene: TRBD1
CDR3 length: 15
V gene: TRBV6-5
clone size: .
J gene: TRBJ1-2
CDR3 DNA: TGTGCCAGCACTTCCCAGGGACAGTTCAACTATGGCTACACCTTC
CDR3 protein: CASTSQGQFNYGYTF